Listed below are T cell receptor beta chains from one sample, sequenced in a study of T-cell reconstitution after alpha-beta-depleted transplantation in children. Via MiXCR, TCRdb re-called the PCR reads, giving one row per CDR3 protein. The profile shows 450,000 to 600,000 distinct CDR3 sequences, 8% to 11% of them singletons. The material sequenced was PBMCs, taken before TCRalphabeta/CD19-depleted stem cell transplant. The receptors stem from a child between 2 and 9 years old with inherited bone marrow failure, due to receive a stem cell transplant. Both conserved end residues are part of each CDR3. A D gene is named only where the DNA matches it firmly. Some rows mark clone size as missing; the rest say once, few, many or name a class of expanded clone.

CDR3aa,CDR3nt,d_gene,abundance,v_gene,j_gene
CASSFDKVNTEAFF,TGTGCCAGCAGCTTTGACAAGGTAAACACTGAAGCTTTCTTT,.,many,TRBV5-4,TRBJ1-1
CATSGDRGRGAEAFF,TGTGCCACCAGTGGGGACAGGGGGCGAGGCGCTGAAGCTTTCTTT,TRBD1,.,TRBV24-1,TRBJ1-1
CASSGPNGDTQYF,TGTGCCAGCAGCGGACCTAACGGAGATACGCAGTATTTT,.,many,TRBV9,TRBJ2-3
CASGTIFEQYF,TGTGCCAGCGGGACAATCTTCGAGCAGTACTTC,.,few,TRBV6-5,TRBJ2-7
CASSTPSGSNYEQYF,TGTGCCAGCAGCACCCCGAGCGGGAGTAACTACGAGCAGTACTTC,TRBD2,many,TRBV28,TRBJ2-7
CASSQDTGALYGYTF,TGCGCCAGCAGCCAAGATACGGGCGCTTTATATGGCTACACCTTC,.,many,TRBV4-3,TRBJ1-2
CASSSGWTGTYLNTEAFF,TGCGCCAGCAGCTCCGGCTGGACAGGGACTTACCTGAACACTGAAGCTTTCTTT,TRBD1,many,TRBV5-1,TRBJ1-1
CSARDYRGYEQYF,TGCAGTGCTAGAGATTACAGGGGGTACGAGCAGTACTTC,TRBD1,.,TRBV20-1,TRBJ2-7
CASTEGHRADYF,TGTGCCAGCACCGAGGGGCACCGGGCTGATTACTTC,.,many,TRBV2,TRBJ2-5
CASSVASEYNEQFF,TGTGCCAGCAGCGTAGCTTCTGAGTACAATGAGCAGTTCTTC,.,many,TRBV9,TRBJ2-1
CASSLLAGVGTGGEKLFF,TGTGCCAGCAGTTTATTAGCAGGGGTCGGGACCGGGGGTGAAAAACTGTTTTTT,.,.,TRBV28,TRBJ1-4
CAISDDTKGSYNEQFF,TGTGCCATCAGTGATGATACCAAAGGCTCCTACAATGAGCAGTTCTTC,.,many,TRBV10-3,TRBJ2-1
CASSFAFGLAGRAEQFF,TGTGCCAGCAGCTTCGCCTTCGGACTAGCGGGAAGAGCAGAGCAGTTCTTC,TRBD2,many,TRBV7-9,TRBJ2-1